This T cell receptor (beta chain) was obtained from a study of response to subunit inactivated influenza vaccine. General study results and limits: Authors suggested each seasonal flu vaccination may recruit only limited numbers of new T cells.

As to this clonotype: Its antigen remains unidentified.

TCRdb re-called the RT-PCR reads through MiXCR, storing one row per CDR3 protein. The sample carries more than 400,000 distinct CDR3 sequences, approximately 11% recorded once. CDR3 length: 16 amino acids. Germline loops: CDR1 SGHVS, CDR2 FQNEAQ. Trimming removed 1 base at V and 0 bases at J, with 9 bases between. The origin of this receptor is a man in his fifties who received an inactivated influenza vaccine. The chain uses TRBV7-8 and TRBJ2-2, with D unresolved. The source material was PBMCs from blood, sampled 45 days after vaccination. CDR3 amino acids: CASSLDQTPNTGELFF. The CDR3 bases are TGTGCCAGCAGCTTAGACCAGACACCGAACACCGGGGAGCTGTTTTTT.